This record covers a single T cell receptor beta chain. The antigen is not known. The source of the sample is a study of cytomegalovirus exposure and HLA in healthy donors. Overall study findings and caveats: In vitro data verified three CMV-associated chains as specific for CMV antigens. Usually a TCR sequence was rare, but some public TCRs were found in many donors.

Assay used: immunoSEQ multiplex PCR; TCRdb lists only in-frame clones, some missing. The table includes roughly 100,000 clones, 88% detected once. The donors were in the roughly 120-subject validation cohort, distinct from the approximately 700-subject first cohort. The origin of this receptor is a woman aged 18-29 years in good health and CMV-seropositive. Sequences were obtained from PBMCs.

CDR3 loop: CASPGPGETQYF. CDR3 DNA: TGTGCCAGTCCAGGGCCTGGGGAGACCCAGTACTTC. The rearrangement links TRBV6-1 to TRBJ2-5; TRBD1 might be the D (5 bases). The CDR3 consists of 12 residues. Deletions cut 9 bases from V and 5 bases from J, with 13 bases between. Germline lookup yields CDR1 MNHNS and CDR2 SASEGT.